One and the same sample provided the 4 T cell receptor beta chains below, sequenced in a study of control samples from healthy donors and cancer patients. The repertoire was sequenced with immunoSEQ multiplex PCR; TCRdb's copy has only in-frame clones and lacks some. The repertoire holds 170,000 or so clones, with roughly 93% as singletons. Sequenced material: blood. The receptor set was obtained from a man between 18 and 35 years old in good health.

The chain combines TRBV5-5 with TRBJ1-1; D perhaps matches TRBD1 (6 bases). CDR1 is SGHKS, CDR2 YYEKEE, per germline (reference sequence). V dropped 4 bases and J dropped 5 bases, with 9 bases sitting between them. This CDR3 region has 12 residues. Here the CDR3 reads CASSRRGTEAFF. The CDR3 nucleotides are TGTGCCAGCAGCAGGAGGGGGACTGAAGCTTTCTTT.

V gene TRBV7-9 combines with J gene TRBJ2-7; either TRBD1 or TRBD2 may supply D (5 bases each). This CDR3 region has 14 residues. The germline V gene encodes CDR1 SEHNR and CDR2 FQNEAQ (reference sequence). V dropped 5 bases and J dropped 1 base, with 12 bases sitting between them. As DNA, the CDR3 is TGTGCCAGCAGCCGAAGAGGGGATTCCTACGAGCAGTACTTC. This codes for CASSRRGDSYEQYF.

This rearrangement joins TRBV25-1 to TRBJ1-4; D remains ambiguous. Trimming removed 3 bases at V and 8 bases at J, with 10 bases between. From germline, CDR1 is MGHDK and CDR2 SYGVNS. The CDR3 runs 13 residues. The CDR3 protein is CASSDGYSEKLFF. In DNA, the CDR3 is TGTGCCAGCAGTGACGGCTACTCGGAAAAACTGTTTTTT.

The chain combines TRBV9 with TRBJ2-7; 12 bases match TRBD1. The CDR3 extends over 14 amino acids. The germline V gene encodes CDR1 SGDLS and CDR2 YYNGEE. Unmatched junction bases numbered 3, after V lost 4 bases and J lost 4 bases. The CDR3 loop is CASSRGQGAYEQYF. CDR3 nucleotide sequence: TGTGCCAGCAGCCGGGGACAGGGGGCTTACGAGCAGTACTTC.